This T cell receptor beta chain is from a study of T cells in Graves' hyperthyroidism and ophthalmopathy. It was RNA transcripts that yielded the amplified TCR beta CDR3 regions. The HTBI set primed first-round TCR CDR3 RT-PCR. TCRdb independently ran MiXCR on the multiplex PCR reads; one entry per CDR3 protein. The table has roughly 200,000 distinct CDR3 sequences, around 17% seen once. This clonotype showed up many times. Germline V gene data show CDR1 as LGHDT and CDR2 as YNNKEL (reference sequence). The CDR3 contains 13 residues. V dropped 3 bases and J dropped 5 bases, with 9 bases sitting between them.

This TCR was recovered from a man between 40 and 49 years old with Graves' hyperthyroidism. The specimen was blood. The V and J genes are TRBV3-1 and TRBJ2-3; D gene uncertain. CDR3 DNA: TGTGCCAGCAGCCAGTACGGAAAAGATACGCAGTATTTT. Translating it yields CASSQYGKDTQYF.